These T cell receptor beta chains were read from a single sample in a study of T cell therapy after organ transplantation. Antigens for these TCRs are unknown. Sequencing used immunoSEQ multiplex PCR; TCRdb keeps in-frame clones, though not all of them. Of 15,000 to 20,000 clones in the sample, 81% were seen once. The sequences come from CD8+ T cells from blood, collected after autologous CMV-specific T cell therapy. These receptors were taken from a human patient who had received a solid organ transplant and had CMV disease. The graft donor may have contributed some T cells. Each CDR3 is given with its conserved first and last residue. D genes are given only for firm matches. Part of the rows lack a size; the others show once, few, many or a class for expanded clones.

TRBJ2-7 | NA | TRBV25-1 | NA | TGTGCCAGCAGTGAATGGGTCCCCGGGATCGGAACCCAGCAGTACTTC | CASSEWVPGIGTQQYF
TRBJ2-7 | NA | TRBV9 | TRBD2 | TGTGCCAGCAGCGGAGGAGCGGGGGGCTCCTACGAGCAGTACTTC | CASSGGAGGSYEQYF
TRBJ2-5 | NA | TRBV21-1 | NA | TGTGCCAGCAGCAAGACAGGAAGGGTAGGGGAGACCCAGTACTTC | CASSKTGRVGETQYF
TRBJ2-1 | NA | TRBV5-6 | NA | TGTGCCAGCAGCCAGGTACTCGACAATGAGCAGTTCTTC | CASSQVLDNEQFF
TRBJ1-5 | few | TRBV6-1 | NA | TGTGCCAGCAGTGAAATCCCAGGAATAGTTAATCAGCCCCAGCATTTT | CASSEIPGIVNQPQHF
TRBJ2-2 | NA | TRBV11-2 | NA | TGTGCCAGCAGCTTTGGAGGGAACACCGGGGAGCTGTTTTTT | CASSFGGNTGELFF
TRBJ2-1 | NA | TRBV5-1 | TRBD2 | TGCGCCAGCAGCTTGGACCCTAGCGGGGTCAATGAGCAGTTCTTC | CASSLDPSGVNEQFF
TRBJ2-3 | NA | TRBV7-9 | NA | TGTGCCAGCAGCTTAGGTACCCTGTCCCCAGATACGCAGTATTTT | CASSLGTLSPDTQYF
TRBJ1-1 | NA | TRBV2 | TRBD1 | TGTGCCAGCAGCCTAGGCCCCGGGGGGGGGACAGGGTTGGCCACTGAAGCTTTCTTT | CASSLGPGGGTGLATEAFF
TRBJ1-4 | few | TRBV6-1 | NA | TGTGCCAGCAGTGAAGCGTTCGGGACACCCTGGGCTTTT | CASSEAFGTPWAF
TRBJ2-7 | few | TRBV12-2 | NA | TGTGCAAGTCGCCCCTCCTGGGGGGGGGCAAGGGACGAGCAGTACTTC | CASRPSWGGARDEQYF
TRBJ2-7 | NA | TRBV25-1 | NA | TGTGCCAGCAGTGACTCCCGGGGGGCCTCCTACGAGCAGTACTTC | CASSDSRGASYEQYF